The present T cell receptor beta chain was sequenced within a study of blood T cell repertoires in COVID-19. Unmatched junction bases numbered 10, after V lost 4 bases and J lost 3 bases. Germline V gives CDR1 SGHKS, CDR2 YYEKEE (reference sequence). The CDR3 sequence is 16 residues long. The method was immunoSEQ multiplex PCR; TCRdb's version includes in-frame clones alone and lacks a portion of them. This table has roughly 190,000 clones, just under 85% appearing once. This chain connects TRBV5-5 to TRBJ1-5; 7 nucleotides align to TRBD1. Sequencing was performed on peripheral blood. The sequence came from a woman in her 70s with active or convalescent COVID-19. CDR3 in amino acids: CASSRTTGRVNQPQHF. CDR3 coding DNA: TGTGCCAGCAGCCGGACGACAGGGCGCGTCAATCAGCCCCAGCATTTT. The full variable domain, its missing parts supplied by reference TRBV5-5 and TRBJ1-5, is DAGVTQSPTHLIKTRGQQVTLRCSPISGHKSVSWYQQVLGQGPQFIFQYYEKEERGRGNFPDRFSARQFPNYSSELNVNALLLGDSALYLCASSRTTGRVNQPQHFGDGTRLSIL.